What follows are 4 T cell receptor beta chains derived from one specimen sequenced in a study of persistence of HIV-infected CD4 T cells. Nonspecific anti-CD3/anti-CD28 bead stimulation represents the broad CD4+ T cell repertoire. Sorting of responding CD4+ T cells relied on upregulated CD40 ligand together with CD69. For these TCRs, the target antigens are not known. This was the immunoSEQ version 4 assay in survey mode. The method was immunoSEQ multiplex PCR; TCRdb's version includes in-frame clones alone and lacks a portion of them. The sample has about 45,000 clones; 75% to 90% are singletons. Sequencing used CD4+ T cells sorted from PBMCs after roughly 20-hour stimulation, obtained from a patient who received antiretroviral therapy. These receptors were obtained from an adult woman with HIV who was CMV-seropositive.

The rearrangement joins TRBV7-6 to TRBJ2-5; TRBD2 matches at 11 bases. The CDR3 totals 17 residues. J gave up 7 bases and V 5 bases, and 15 bases lay outside the gene matches. Germline V gene lookup returns CDR1 SGHVS and CDR2 FNYEAQ. The CDR3 nucleotides read TGTGCCAGCAGCGGCAGTGGGATAGCGGGGGGGCTCGGGACCCAGTACTTC. This codes for CASSGSGIAGGLGTQYF.

This clone occurred a few times. The chain recombines TRBV6-4 with TRBJ1-2; 9 bases match TRBD1. The CDR3 contains 15 residues. V was clipped by 5 bases and J by 9 bases; unmatched bases: 13. Germline V lookup: CDR1 MRHNA, CDR2 SNTAGT. In DNA form, the CDR3 reads TGTGCCAGCAGTTACCAACAGGGGGCGGTTCATCGCTACACCTTC. Its protein is CASSYQQGAVHRYTF.

The J gene is TRBJ1-4, the V gene TRBV7-8, with 8 nucleotides matching TRBD1. The CDR3 is 15 residues long. Trimming took 4 bases from V and 4 from J; bases not matched to a gene: 5. Germline V CDR1 and CDR2: SGHVS, FQNEAQ. The CDR3 nucleotides read TGTGCCAGCAGCTGGAGACAGGGGATTAATGAAAAACTGTTTTTT. Its translation: CASSWRQGINEKLFF.

The genes are TRBV6-5 and TRBJ1-3; 9 nucleotides match TRBD1. V was clipped by 6 bases and J by 3 bases; unmatched bases: 0. CDR1 and CDR2 (germline): MNHEY, SVGAGI. The CDR3 is made up of 13 amino acids. This CDR3 is CASRGQGGNTIYF. CDR3 coding DNA: TGTGCCAGCAGGGGACAGGGTGGAAACACCATATATTTT.